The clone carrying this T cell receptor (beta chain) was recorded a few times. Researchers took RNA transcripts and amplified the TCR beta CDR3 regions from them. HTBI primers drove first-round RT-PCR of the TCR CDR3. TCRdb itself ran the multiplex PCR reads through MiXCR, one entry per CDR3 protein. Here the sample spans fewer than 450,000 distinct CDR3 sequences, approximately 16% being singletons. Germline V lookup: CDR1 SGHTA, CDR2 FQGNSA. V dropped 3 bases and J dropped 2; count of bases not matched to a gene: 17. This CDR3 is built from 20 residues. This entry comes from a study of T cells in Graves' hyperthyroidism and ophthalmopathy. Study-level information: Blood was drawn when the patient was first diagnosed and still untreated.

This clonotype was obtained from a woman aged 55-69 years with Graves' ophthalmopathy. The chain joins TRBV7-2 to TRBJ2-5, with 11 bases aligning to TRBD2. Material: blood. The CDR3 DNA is TGTGCCAGCAGCTTGGCCCCAAGACTAGCGGGAACAACCACACAAGAGACCCAGTACTTC. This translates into CASSLAPRLAGTTTQETQYF.